The rows below give T cell receptor beta chains drawn from one sample of a study of response to subunit inactivated influenza vaccine. One entry per CDR3 protein, called by TCRdb with MiXCR from the RT-PCR reads. There are some 500,000 distinct CDR3 sequences in the sample; about 25% occur only once, and 1.9% lies in the top ten. The sequencing here drew on CD4+ T cells sorted from PBMCs, taken less than 6 days after vaccination. Source of these receptors: a man aged 50 or older who received an inactivated influenza vaccine. The CDR3 runs from the conserved cysteine through the conserved F or W. D genes are given only for firm matches. A clone size is listed for some rows: how often the clone was seen (once, few, many), or a class if it is expanded.

TRBV3-1,TRBD1,NA,TRBJ2-5,TGTGCCAGCAGCCAATGGGGACAGGGGGCGCGAGAGACCCAGTACTTC,CASSQWGQGARETQYF
TRBV6-1,NA,NA,TRBJ2-3,TGTGCCAGCAGTGTCGGGCGGGCGCTATCAGATACGCAGTATTTT,CASSVGRALSDTQYF
TRBV5-1,NA,NA,TRBJ2-3,TGCGCCAGCAGCTCTGAGGCGCGGGATACGCAGTATTTT,CASSSEARDTQYF
TRBV20-1,NA,few,TRBJ2-3,TGCAGTGCTAGAGACCCCGTGGAGGGCAAGGATACGCAGTATTTT,CSARDPVEGKDTQYF
TRBV3-1,NA,few,TRBJ2-7,TGTGCCATCCTCCCAGCGGTGGGCTACGAGCAGTACTTC,CAILPAVGYEQYF
TRBV11-2,NA,NA,TRBJ1-1,TGTGCCAGCACCCCTCGGGGAGAGCTGAACACTGAAGCTTTCTTT,CASTPRGELNTEAFF
TRBV20-1,TRBD1,many,TRBJ1-6,TGCAGTGCTAGTTTGTTGGACAGGGGATCATCACCCCTCCACTTT,CSASLLDRGSSPLHF
TRBV12-3/TRBV12-4,NA,many,TRBJ2-3,TGTGCCAGCAGTTTTAACACAGGCACAGATACGCAGTATTTT,CASSFNTGTDTQYF
TRBV27,TRBD1,medium-sized,TRBJ1-1,TGTGCCAGCAATAGGAAGGGGGCCCGTATGAACACTGAAGCTTTCTTT,CASNRKGARMNTEAFF
TRBV30,NA,NA,TRBJ2-1,TGTGCCTGGAGACGGGGGGCCGCTCACAATGAGCAGTTCTTC,CAWRRGAAHNEQFF
TRBV20-1,NA,NA,TRBJ2-1,TGCAGTGCTACTCACCTCGAGGCTAGCTCCTACAATGAGCAGTTCTTC,CSATHLEASSYNEQFF
TRBV6-1,NA,few,TRBJ2-7,TGTGCCAGCAGTCAAAGAGGGGGGGGAGAGCAGTACTTC,CASSQRGGGEQYF
TRBV28,NA,NA,TRBJ1-4,TGTGCCAGCAGTTTCCGCGGGGGGCGGAATGAAAAACTGTTTTTT,CASSFRGGRNEKLFF
TRBV6-1,NA,few,TRBJ2-2,TGTGCCAGCACAGGGACCGGGGAGCTGTTTTTT,CASTGTGELFF
TRBV6-2/TRBV6-3,TRBD1,NA,TRBJ2-3,TGTGCCAGCAGTTACCCCAGGGACAGCTACGCAGATACGCAGTATTTT,CASSYPRDSYADTQYF
TRBV5-1,TRBD1,NA,TRBJ1-2,TGCGCCAGCAGCATGGACAGGTATGGCTGCACCTTC,CASSMDRYGCTF
TRBV28,TRBD1,NA,TRBJ2-6,TGTGCCAGCAGTGGACCAGGGGGCTCTGGGGCCAACGTCCTGACTTTC,CASSGPGGSGANVLTF
TRBV9,TRBD2,NA,TRBJ2-3,TGTGCCAGCAGCTCCAGCGGGGGCGGAGATACGCAGTATTTT,CASSSSGGGDTQYF
TRBV28,NA,NA,TRBJ2-5,TGTGCCAGCAGTTTTTTCGGAAACCAAGAGACCCAGTACTTC,CASSFFGNQETQYF
TRBV7-9,NA,few,TRBJ1-1,TGTGCCAGCAGCGCCCGACCGAACACTGAAGCTTTCTTT,CASSARPNTEAFF
TRBV18,TRBD1,few,TRBJ2-7,TGTGCCAGCTCACCAAAAACCGGGACAGGAATGTTCTACGAGCAGTACTTC,CASSPKTGTGMFYEQYF
TRBV20-1,NA,NA,TRBJ2-3,TGCAGTGCTCCCATAGGGGACCTAGATACGCAGTATTTT,CSAPIGDLDTQYF
TRBV29-1,NA,NA,TRBJ2-5,TGCAGCGTTGCTACTCCTCTGGGAGAGACCCAGTACTTC,CSVATPLGETQYF
TRBV23-1,TRBD1,NA,TRBJ2-7,TGCGCCAGCAGTCAATCGACAGGGGACTCCTACGAGCAGTACTTC,CASSQSTGDSYEQYF
TRBV29-1,NA,NA,TRBJ2-3,TGCAGCGTCTCCCGGGGGCCTCGCACAGATACGCAGTATTTT,CSVSRGPRTDTQYF
TRBV10-3,NA,NA,TRBJ2-2,TGTGCCATCCGTCAGGGAGTTAACACCGGGGAGCTGTTTTTT,CAIRQGVNTGELFF
TRBV4-2,NA,NA,TRBJ2-1,TGTGCCAGCAGCCAAGATCTGTCGAATGAGCAGTTCTTC,CASSQDLSNEQFF
TRBV20-1,NA,NA,TRBJ1-1,TGCAGTGCTAGACCCAACACTGAAGCTTTCTTT,CSARPNTEAFF
TRBV10-3,TRBD1,NA,TRBJ1-4,TGTGCCACCCGTCAAGGGACAGCCCATGAAAAACTGTTTTTT,CATRQGTAHEKLFF
TRBV6-4,TRBD1,NA,TRBJ2-1,TGTGCCAGCAGTGCCGGGACAGGGGGTGAGGGTGAGCAGTTCTTC,CASSAGTGGEGEQFF
TRBV4-3,NA,few,TRBJ2-3,TGCGCCAGCAGCCAACAAAGGTCTGATACGCAGTATTTT,CASSQQRSDTQYF
TRBV11-2,NA,few,TRBJ2-7,TGTGCCAGCAGCTTGTGGCAGGACAGTGGCGAGCAGTACTTC,CASSLWQDSGEQYF
TRBV18,TRBD1,NA,TRBJ2-4,TGTGCCAGCTCACCTGTGACAGGGCGAAACATTCAGTACTTC,CASSPVTGRNIQYF
TRBV20-1,TRBD2,few,TRBJ2-1,TGCAGTGCTAGAGAGGTGACTAGCGGGGTGGCTGAGCAGTTCTTC,CSAREVTSGVAEQFF
TRBV12-3/TRBV12-4,TRBD1,many,TRBJ2-2,TGTGCCAGCAGATCGGGGACAGGGGTTGCCGGGGAGCTGTTTTTT,CASRSGTGVAGELFF
TRBV6-1,NA,many,TRBJ2-6,TGTGCCACCCTGGGGGACTTATACTCTGGGGCCAACGTCCTGACTTTC,CATLGDLYSGANVLTF
TRBV5-1,TRBD1,NA,TRBJ1-5,TGCGCCAGCAGCGAGACAGGGGAGGGCAATCAGCCCCAGCATTTT,CASSETGEGNQPQHF
TRBV7-9,NA,few,TRBJ1-4,TGTGCCAGCAGCTTAGCGCCCGGGGTCGGTTGGGAAAAACTGTTTTTT,CASSLAPGVGWEKLFF
TRBV10-3,NA,NA,TRBJ2-1,TGTGCCATCAGCGATCAAGGGGGGAACAATGAGCAGTTCTTC,CAISDQGGNNEQFF
TRBV7-2,TRBD1,few,TRBJ1-1,TGTGCCAGCAGCTTTGTTACAGGGGTTAACACTGAAGCTTTCTTT,CASSFVTGVNTEAFF
TRBV7-2,TRBD2,few,TRBJ2-1,TGTGCCAGCAGCTTAGCGGCGTCTAGCGGGCACAATGAGCAGTTCTTC,CASSLAASSGHNEQFF
TRBV7-6,NA,NA,TRBJ1-3,TGTGCCAGCAGCTTAATGGACAGCTCTGGAAACACCATATATTTT,CASSLMDSSGNTIYF
TRBV7-9,NA,many,TRBJ2-7,TGTGCCAGCAGCTACAACTACGAGCAGTACTTC,CASSYNYEQYF
TRBV5-6,TRBD1,few,TRBJ1-6,TGTGCCAGCACACGACAGGGGGTTAATTCACCCCTCCACTTT,CASTRQGVNSPLHF
TRBV20-1,TRBD2,few,TRBJ2-1,TGCAGTGCTATAGCCGGGACTAGCGTTAGTGAGCAGTTCTTC,CSAIAGTSVSEQFF
TRBV5-5,TRBD1,NA,TRBJ1-1,TGTGCCAGCAGCTTGGGACCGGGACAGGGGGCCGAAGCTTTCTTT,CASSLGPGQGAEAFF
TRBV29-1,TRBD2,few,TRBJ2-5,TGCAGCGCTGACGATAGCGGGAGGGCCGAGACCCAGTACTTC,CSADDSGRAETQYF
TRBV7-9,NA,NA,TRBJ2-2,TGTGCCAGCAGCTTGGGTACCCGAGGGGAGCTGTTTTTT,CASSLGTRGELFF
TRBV7-9,NA,few,TRBJ1-6,TGTGCCAGCAGCTTAGAACGGGTCGTTAATTCACCCCTCCACTTT,CASSLERVVNSPLHF
TRBV24-1,NA,NA,TRBJ2-1,TGTGCCACCAGTGACACTCCCGAGGGGCTATACAATGAGCAGTTCTTC,CATSDTPEGLYNEQFF
TRBV24-1,TRBD2,NA,TRBJ2-7,TGTGCCGCTACCAGGCAGCGGGGGCCGTATTCCTACGAGCAGTACTTC,CAATRQRGPYSYEQYF
TRBV7-9,NA,NA,TRBJ1-6,TGTGCCAGCAGCTTCGGACAGCGCTTGAGTTCACCCCTCCACTTT,CASSFGQRLSSPLHF
TRBV6-2/TRBV6-3,NA,many,TRBJ1-5,TGTGCCAGCAGTAACCCCGGGACCCTGGGGCCCCAGCATTTT,CASSNPGTLGPQHF
TRBV6-1,TRBD1,few,TRBJ2-5,TGTGCCAGCAGACAGGGGAATATCCAAGAGACCCAGTACTTC,CASRQGNIQETQYF
TRBV28,TRBD1,NA,TRBJ2-7,TGTGCCAGCAGTTTCTTCGCCCCGGGACAGGGAGGTGGCTACGAGCAGTACTTC,CASSFFAPGQGGGYEQYF
TRBV7-2,NA,NA,TRBJ2-7,TGTGCCAGCAGCTTATATCTCCACCCCCGCTACGAGCAGTACTTC,CASSLYLHPRYEQYF
TRBV6-2/TRBV6-3,TRBD1,NA,TRBJ1-2,TGTGCCAGCAGACCCGACAGGGTCGCTTCGGACTATGGCTACACCTTC,CASRPDRVASDYGYTF
TRBV12-3/TRBV12-4,TRBD1,NA,TRBJ2-7,TGTGCCAGCAGTTCTTCCCGACAGGGCTCGTACGAGCAGTACTTC,CASSSSRQGSYEQYF
TRBV10-3,TRBD1,NA,TRBJ2-7,TGTGCCATCAGTGGGAGGACAGGGGGCACCCACTACGACCAGTACTTC,CAISGRTGGTHYDQYF